This T cell receptor (beta chain) was recovered during a study of HIV-infected patients and healthy controls. Study-level findings and limits: Healthy controls carried many MAIT alpha-chain CDR3s, while HIV+ repertoires had few.

The repertoire came from unfractionated whole blood and reflected all unsorted peripheral T cells. As controls, some 10 uninfected healthy donors gave samples, and a handful of gave a couple of samples roughly 3 months apart. V lost 7 bases to trimming and J lost 6 bases, with 12 bases between them. This CDR3 is built from 13 residues. Alpha and beta constant-region primers primed reverse transcription of approximately 460 ng RNA. Separate chain-specific third strand synthesis with multiplexing indices produced the alpha and beta libraries. A 12-nucleotide barcode per molecule came from two concatenated random hexamers added pre-amplification. One entry per CDR3 protein, called by TCRdb with MiXCR from the 5' RACE reads. The sample includes about 13,000 distinct CDR3 sequences, 9.5% to 13% of them seen just once. This clonotype showed up many times. Its matching antigen is unknown.

The source of this sequence is an adult in good health. Source material: blood. The chain joins TRBV12-3 or TRBV12-4 to TRBJ2-2; tentatively, D is TRBD1 (6 bases). This chain's CDR3 is CASKYSGAGELFF. The CDR3 nucleotides read TGTGCCAGCAAATACTCAGGGGCCGGGGAGCTGTTTTTT.